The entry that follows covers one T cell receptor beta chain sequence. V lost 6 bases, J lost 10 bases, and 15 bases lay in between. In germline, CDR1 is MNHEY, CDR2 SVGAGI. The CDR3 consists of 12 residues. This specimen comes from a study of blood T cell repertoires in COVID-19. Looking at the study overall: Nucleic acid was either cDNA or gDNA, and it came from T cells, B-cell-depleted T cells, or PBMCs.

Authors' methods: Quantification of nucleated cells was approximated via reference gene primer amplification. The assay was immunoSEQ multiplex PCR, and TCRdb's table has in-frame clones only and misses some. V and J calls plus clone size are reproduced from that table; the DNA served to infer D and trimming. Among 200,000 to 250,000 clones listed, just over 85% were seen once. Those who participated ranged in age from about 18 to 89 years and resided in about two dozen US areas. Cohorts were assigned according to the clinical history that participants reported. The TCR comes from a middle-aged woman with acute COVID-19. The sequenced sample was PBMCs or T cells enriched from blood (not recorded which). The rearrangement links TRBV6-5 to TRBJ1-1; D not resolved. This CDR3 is CASSSDSGGAFF. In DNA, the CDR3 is TGTGCCAGCAGCTCCGACTCCGGCGGAGCTTTCTTT.